The clone carrying this TCR beta chain was seen a few times. Its antigen is not known. At one end the junction does not follow the germline gene, possibly because of a read error. The investigators amplified TCR beta CDR3 regions from RNA transcripts. In the first-round RT-PCR of the TCR CDR3, the HTBI primer set was used. Using its own MiXCR run on the multiplex PCR reads, TCRdb lists one record per CDR3 protein. The table includes hundreds of thousands of distinct CDR3 sequences, under 15% detected once. This sample was taken from a study of T cells in Graves' hyperthyroidism and ophthalmopathy. General observations from the study: Ophthalmopathy was identified by the model a median about 6 months ahead of onset.

The clonotype was recovered from a young woman with Graves' hyperthyroidism. The sequenced sample consisted of blood.

This CDR3 is CATSGGGERLFF. CDR3 DNA sequence: TGTGCCACCTCCGGGGGTGGAGAAAGACTGTTTTTT. The J gene is TRBJ1-4, the V gene TRBV6-1; maybe TRBD1 (5 bases). The V gene's germline CDR1 is MNHNS and CDR2 SASEGT. CDR3 length equals 12 residues.